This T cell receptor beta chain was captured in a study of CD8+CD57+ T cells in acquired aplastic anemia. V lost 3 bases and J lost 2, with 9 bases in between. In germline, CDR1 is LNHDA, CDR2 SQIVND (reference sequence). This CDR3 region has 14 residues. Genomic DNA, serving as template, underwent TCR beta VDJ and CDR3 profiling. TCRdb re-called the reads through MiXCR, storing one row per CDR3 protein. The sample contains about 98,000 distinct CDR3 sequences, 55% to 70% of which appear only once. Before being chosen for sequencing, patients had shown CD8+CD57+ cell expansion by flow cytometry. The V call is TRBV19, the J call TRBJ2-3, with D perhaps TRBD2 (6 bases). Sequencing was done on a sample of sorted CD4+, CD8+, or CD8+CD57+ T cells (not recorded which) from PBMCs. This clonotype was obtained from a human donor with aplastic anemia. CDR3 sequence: CASSIGGPTDTQYF. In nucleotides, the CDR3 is TGTGCCAGTAGTATCGGAGGGCCCACAGATACGCAGTATTTT. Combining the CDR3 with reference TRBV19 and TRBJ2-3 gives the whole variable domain DGGITQSPKYLFRKEGQNVTLSCEQNLNHDAMYWYRQDPGQGLRLIYYSQIVNDFQKGDIAEGYSVSREKKESFPLTVTSAQKNPTAFYLCASSIGGPTDTQYFGPGTRLTVL.